The 26 T cell receptor beta chains in this list originate from one sample, sequenced in a study of identical twins. TCRdb itself ran the 5' RACE reads through MiXCR, one entry per CDR3 protein. Among 150,000 or so distinct CDR3 sequences listed, roughly 3.2% were seen once. Sequenced: memory T cells sorted from blood. The source of these receptors is a man younger than 30 in good health.

This clonotype was counted at least ten times. The chain has TRBV4-3 and TRBJ2-7, with 10 bases fitting TRBD2. Germline V gene sequence: CDR1 LGHNA, CDR2 YSLEER. This CDR3 has 19 amino acids. V shed 0 bases, J shed 2 bases, and the junction held 13 bases outside the gene matches. The CDR3 protein is CASSQDHGSLLAGTYEQYF. The CDR3 region has the DNA TGCGCCAGCAGCCAAGATCACGGCAGCTTACTAGCGGGGACCTACGAGCAGTACTTC.

In its sample, this clonotype was seen many times. The V and J genes are TRBV7-9 and TRBJ1-2; tentative D call: TRBD1 (5 bases). This CDR3 has 13 amino acids. Trimming took off 3 bases at V and 3 bases at J, with 8 bases between the two ends. CDR1 is SEHNR and CDR2 is FQNEAQ in the germline V gene (reference sequence). The CDR3 sequence is CASSFRDDYGYTF. The CDR3 DNA is TGTGCCAGCAGCTTCAGGGATGACTATGGCTACACCTTC.

This clonotype has a count of ten or more. The CDR3 nucleotides read TGTGCCAGCAGCTTACCCACTATACAGGGCGCCGAGCAGTACTTC. It translates to CASSLPTIQGAEQYF. This rearrangement joins TRBV7-2 to TRBJ2-7, with D tentatively TRBD1 (6 bases). This CDR3 contains 15 residues. Germline values: CDR1 SGHTA, CDR2 FQGNSA. The V end was cut by 2 bases, the J end by 6 bases, with 17 bases between.

This clonotype was found many times. The chain is built from TRBV7-6 and TRBJ2-1; 7 bases line up with TRBD2. This CDR3 has 15 amino acids. V lost 5 bases and J lost 8; bases outside the gene matches: 12. CDR1 SGHVS and CDR2 FNYEAQ come from the germline V gene. CDR3 nucleotide sequence: TGTGCCAGCAGCCCAGAACGGCGGGAGTTGTATGAGCAGTTCTTC. Protein product: CASSPERRELYEQFF.

This clonotype has a count of ten or more. J is TRBJ2-3 and V is TRBV28; 7 nucleotides match TRBD1. The CDR3 extends over 14 amino acids. Looked up from germline, CDR1 is MDHEN and CDR2 is SYDVKM. J gave up 4 bases and V 2 bases, and 3 bases lay outside the gene matches. The CDR3 coding sequence is TGTGCCAGCAGTTTAAGGGGGCCGGCAGATACGCAGTATTTT. Its protein product is CASSLRGPADTQYF.

This clonotype has a count of ten or more. This chain uses TRBV15 with TRBJ2-7; TRBD1 or TRBD2 may be the D gene (5 bases each). There are 11 residues in the CDR3. V was trimmed by 1 base and J by 8 bases, leaving 6 bases between them. The germline gives CDR1 LNHNV, CDR2 YYDKDF (reference sequence). In nucleotides, the CDR3 is TGTGCCACCAGCAGAGCGGGACAGCAGTACTTC. Protein: CATSRAGQQYF.

This clonotype was seen repeatedly, ten times or more. Here the CDR3 reads CASSQGGGRTDTQYF. The CDR3 region has the DNA TGTGCCAGCAGCCAGGGAGGGGGTCGCACAGATACGCAGTATTTT. The chain has TRBV6-1 and TRBJ2-3; D is perhaps TRBD2 (7 bases). From germline, CDR1 is MNHNS and CDR2 SASEGT. The CDR3 is 15 residues long. V lost 6 bases and J 1 base, leaving 14 bases between the germline ends.

This clonotype was detected ten times or more. J is TRBJ2-4 and V is TRBV19; possible D gene TRBD2, 6 bases. V gave up 4 bases and J gave up 10 bases, with 17 bases separating them. The CDR3 is made up of 14 amino acids. CDR1 LNHDA and CDR2 SQIVND come from the germline V gene (reference sequence). The CDR3 protein is CASSRSGDLWIQYF. The DNA for the CDR3 is TGTGCCAGTAGTAGGTCGGGGGATCTTTGGATTCAGTACTTC.

This clonotype appeared many times. V gene TRBV7-2 combines with J gene TRBJ2-7; no reliable D call. The germline gives CDR1 SGHTA, CDR2 FQGNSA. V was pared by 5 bases and J by 7 bases, with 9 bases between. The CDR3 loop spans 11 amino acids. The CDR3 protein is CASSPAFEQYF. DNA of the CDR3: TGTGCCAGCAGCCCGGCGTTTGAGCAGTACTTC.

The table lists this clonotype with many counts. This chain uses TRBV27 with TRBJ1-5, with TRBD1 matching 7 bases. Germline V CDR1 and CDR2: MNHEY, SMNVEV (reference sequence). The CDR3 loop spans 12 amino acids. V trimming: 5 bases; J trimming: 7 bases; junction bases outside the gene matches: 2. CDR3 in amino acids: CASSRRGQPQHF. Here the CDR3 DNA reads TGTGCCAGCAGTCGCAGGGGGCAGCCCCAGCATTTT.

This clonotype was counted a few times. V usage is TRBV4-3 and J usage is TRBJ2-1; 7 positions agree with TRBD1. V was clipped by 0 bases and J by 9 bases; unmatched bases: 5. Germline V gene data show CDR1 as LGHNA and CDR2 as YSLEER. This CDR3 spans 14 amino acids. The CDR3 spells CASSQDRQGSEQFF. CDR3 DNA sequence: TGCGCCAGCAGCCAAGATCGACAGGGCTCTGAGCAGTTCTTC.

This clonotype was seen a few times. The J gene is TRBJ2-2, the V gene TRBV13; the D gene is possibly TRBD2 (5 bases). V lost 4 bases, J lost 2 bases, and 17 bases lay in between. The CDR3 length is 17 residues. Germline V gene data show CDR1 as PRHDT and CDR2 as FYEKMQ (reference sequence). The CDR3, as DNA: TGTGCCAGCAGCTCCCCGGAGGTGCGGTTTAACACCGGGGAGCTGTTTTTT. Protein sequence: CASSSPEVRFNTGELFF.

This clonotype was recorded many times. One junction end disagrees with the germline gene, perhaps due to a read error. This chain uses TRBV6-1 with TRBJ1-5; TRBD1 aligns across 7 bases. CDR1 is MNHNS and CDR2 is SASEGT in the germline V gene. This CDR3 is built from 10 residues. The CDR3 coding sequence is TGTGCCAGCAGGGAGACAGGGTTTTATTTT. This sequence encodes CASRETGFYF.

This clonotype was counted at least ten times. The gene calls are TRBV29-1 and TRBJ2-1; 7 bases line up with TRBD1. Germline assignment: CDR1 SQVTM and CDR2 ANQGSEA. The CDR3 has 12 residues. V lost 6 bases and J lost 4; bases outside the gene matches: 3. This CDR3 reads CSVPTGYNEQFF. CDR3 DNA sequence: TGCAGCGTCCCGACAGGGTACAATGAGCAGTTCTTC.

This clonotype came up many times. This chain joins TRBV6-1 and TRBJ2-3; 7 bases match TRBD2. Germline V lookup: CDR1 MNHNS, CDR2 SASEGT. The CDR3 contains 14 residues. V shed 10 bases and J 1 base; nucleotides not matched to a gene: 8. The CDR3 nucleotides are TGTGCCATGTCTTGGGGGGGGGGCACAGATACGCAGTATTTT. Protein product: CAMSWGGGTDTQYF.

This clonotype was counted ten times or more. This chain joins TRBV7-2 and TRBJ1-4; D might be TRBD1 (6 bases). Germline V CDR1 and CDR2: SGHTA, FQGNSA. The CDR3 has 15 amino acids. V was shortened by 1 base and J by 8 bases, with 14 bases between the two germline ends. The CDR3 reads CASSLVRGAIEKLFF. The DNA for the CDR3 is TGTGCCAGCAGCTTAGTAAGGGGGGCAATAGAAAAACTGTTTTTT.

This clonotype was seen only a few times. CDR3 sequence (DNA): TGTGCCAGCAGTCCCGGGACAGGGACCTATGGCTACACCTTC. Translated: CASSPGTGTYGYTF. This chain joins TRBV28 and TRBJ1-2; 9 nucleotides agree with TRBD1. This CDR3 region has 14 residues. Germline V gene data show CDR1 as MDHEN and CDR2 as SYDVKM. Trimming took 5 bases from V and 4 from J; bases not matched to a gene: 5.

At least ten counts were recorded for this clonotype. V is TRBV20-1 and J is TRBJ1-1; perhaps TRBD1 as D (5 bases). Germline-derived CDR1 and CDR2 are DFQATT and SNEGSKA (reference sequence). Trimming pared 4 bases from V and 5 bases from J, leaving 8 bases between. This CDR3 has 11 residues. The CDR3 DNA reads TGCAGTGCTACGAGGGGTACTGAAGCTTTCTTT. Its translation: CSATRGTEAFF.

Ten or more counts support this clonotype. J is TRBJ2-5 and V is TRBV5-1; 11 bases map to TRBD1. V was pared by 1 base and J by 5 bases, with 4 bases of the junction left unmatched. Germline V gene sequence: CDR1 SGHRS, CDR2 YFSETQ. The CDR3 is made up of 15 amino acids. The CDR3 DNA reads TGCGCCAGCAGCTTGTCGGACAGGGGGCTGGAGACCCAGTACTTC. As protein: CASSLSDRGLETQYF.

The sample holds many counts of this clonotype. The chain carries TRBV7-2 and TRBJ1-2, with D unresolved. The germline CDR1 and CDR2 sequences are SGHTA and FQGNSA. This CDR3 region has 12 residues. The V end lost 6 bases, the J end lost 0 bases, and 5 bases lay between the germline ends. CDR3: CASRPANYGYTF. The DNA for the CDR3 is TGTGCCAGCAGACCCGCTAACTATGGCTACACCTTC.

This clonotype was seen many times. The rearrangement uses TRBV12-3 or TRBV12-4 and TRBJ2-1, with 9 bases aligning to TRBD2. With 7 bases clipped from V and 4 bases from J, the junction kept 8 bases outside the gene matches. There are 15 residues in the CDR3. CDR3 DNA sequence: TGTGCCAGCACTATAATTAGCGGGAGTTACAATGAGCAGTTCTTC. This codes for CASTIISGSYNEQFF.

This clonotype came up many times. This sequence joins TRBV5-5 and TRBJ1-2, with TRBD1 matching 8 bases. With 0 bases clipped from V and 6 bases from J, the junction kept 7 bases outside the gene matches. The CDR3 totals 15 residues. Germline CDR1 SGHKS, CDR2 YYEKEE (reference sequence). CDR3 sequence (DNA): TGTGCCAGCAGCTTGGCTCTCCGGGACAGGCATGGCTACACCTTC. It codes for CASSLALRDRHGYTF. The full variable domain, with the rest looked up from reference TRBV5-5 and TRBJ1-2, is DAGVTQSPTHLIKTRGQQVTLRCSPISGHKSVSWYQQVLGQGPQFIFQYYEKEERGRGNFPDRFSARQFPNYSSELNVNALLLGDSALYLCASSLALRDRHGYTFGSGTRLTVV.

The V call is TRBV20-1, the J call TRBJ2-5, with TRBD2 as a possible D gene (5 bases). V lost 2 bases, J lost 5 bases, and 9 bases lay in between. CDR3 size: 12 residues. Germline assignment: CDR1 DFQATT and CDR2 SNEGSKA (reference sequence). The CDR3: CSARLPGETQYF. The CDR3, as DNA: TGCAGTGCTAGACTCCCGGGGGAGACCCAGTACTTC.

The table lists this clonotype with many counts. This sequence joins TRBV6-1 and TRBJ1-1; the match to TRBD1 covers 8 bases. V lost 5 bases and J lost 5; bases outside the gene matches: 13. The CDR3 runs 16 residues. CDR1 is MNHNS, CDR2 SASEGT, per germline. The CDR3 sequence: CASSSHYQGARTEAFF. CDR3 nucleotide sequence: TGTGCCAGCAGTAGCCACTATCAGGGGGCTCGGACTGAAGCTTTCTTT.

This clonotype showed up many times. V gene TRBV7-8 combines with J gene TRBJ2-7; possibly TRBD1 or TRBD2 for D (5 bases each). V gave up 5 bases and J gave up 7 bases, with 15 bases separating them. CDR3 length equals 13 residues. CDR1 is SGHVS, CDR2 FQNEAQ, per germline. The CDR3 DNA reads as TGTGCCAGCAGCGAGGGGCTAGCACGGGAGCAGTACGTC. Encoded protein: CASSEGLAREQYV.

This clonotype came up many times. The rearrangement uses TRBV7-9 and TRBJ2-1; no clear D gene. This CDR3 is built from 12 residues. Germline V CDR1 and CDR2: SEHNR, FQNEAQ (reference sequence). Trimming removed 5 bases at V and 10 bases at J, with 12 bases between. The CDR3 is CASSLPGSEQFF. DNA for the CDR3: TGTGCCAGCAGCCTCCCGGGCTCCGAGCAGTTCTTC.